Below, 25 T cell receptor beta chains from the same sample are listed, as sequenced in a study of T cell responses to AZD1222 COVID-19 vaccine (dated by TCRdb to the early 2020s). Libraries were constructed by the immunoSEQ multiplex PCR assay. Held by TCRdb, this immuneACCESS table contains in-frame sequences only and omits some clones. Under half of the omission traces to an unresolved V gene where checked; the cause of the rest is unknown. The sample yields approximately 150,000 clones; 89% were counted once. The leading ten clones occupy about 2.7% of the sample. The time point label on this specimen signifies: baseline before first vaccination. This specimen consisted of peripheral blood, obtained on day 0 of AZD1222 vaccination. The receptors stem from an adult in good health.

The rearrangement joins TRBV27 to TRBJ2-6; D unclear. The V gene lost 6 bases and the J gene lost 0 bases, with 6 bases spanning the gap. Germline loops: CDR1 MNHEY, CDR2 SMNVEV (reference sequence). The CDR3 spans 14 residues. CDR3 region: CASRPFSGANVLTF. Written as DNA, the CDR3 is TGTGCCAGCAGACCGTTCTCTGGGGCCAACGTCCTGACTTTC.

In its sample, this clone was seen once. The V and J genes are TRBV6-2 or TRBV6-3 and TRBJ2-1; D perhaps matches TRBD1 (5 bases). Trimming took 0 bases from V and 2 from J, leaving 8 bases between them. Per the germline V gene, CDR1 is MNHEY and CDR2 is SVGEGT. The CDR3 runs 15 residues. CDR3 nucleotides: TGTGCCAGCAGTTACTCGACAGAACCCTACAATGAGCAGTTCTTC. It translates to CASSYSTEPYNEQFF.

CDR3 sequence reads: CSAGTSQVSGANVLTF. In nucleotides, the CDR3 is TGCAGCGCAGGGACATCCCAGGTCTCTGGGGCCAACGTCCTGACTTTC. The chain combines TRBV29-1 with TRBJ2-6, with a weak D call TRBD1 (6 bases). The CDR3 spans 16 residues. Trimming stripped 7 bases from V and 0 bases from J, with 16 bases between. Germline V gene sequence: CDR1 SQVTM, CDR2 ANQGSEA. The entire variable domain, with the rest obtained from reference TRBV29-1 and TRBJ2-6, is as follows: SAVISQKPSRDICQRGTSLTIQCQVDSQVTMMFWYRQQPGQSLTLIATANQGSEATYESGFVIDKFPISRPNLTFSTLTVSNMSPEDSSIYLCSAGTSQVSGANVLTFGAGSRLTVL.

This chain links TRBV11-2 with TRBJ2-1; D possibly corresponds to TRBD1 (6 bases). V lost 5 bases and J lost 7, with 15 bases in between. The CDR3 runs 14 residues. In germline, CDR1 is SGHAT, CDR2 FQNNGV. DNA of the CDR3: TGTGCCAGCAGCCGGATTCTACAGGGTAATGAGCAGTTCTTC. As protein: CASSRILQGNEQFF.

The chain is built from TRBV7-2 and TRBJ2-7, with 12 bases identical to TRBD2. V was clipped by 5 bases and J by 0 bases; unmatched bases: 14. This CDR3 contains 19 residues. CDR1 SGHTA and CDR2 FQGNSA come from the germline V gene. The DNA for the CDR3 is TGTGCCAGCAGCCCCCCCGGGCTAGCGGGGGGGCTGAGCTCCTACGAGCAGTACTTC. Encoded protein: CASSPPGLAGGLSSYEQYF.

In its sample, this clone was seen once. The chain joins TRBV3-1 (or the pseudogene TRBV3-2) to TRBJ2-5; D ambiguous. Germline V lookup: CDR1 LGHDT, CDR2 YNNKEL (reference sequence). The CDR3 is 12 residues long. Trimming pared 3 bases from V and 6 bases from J, leaving 8 bases between. CDR3 nucleotides: TGTGCCAGCAGCCACTGGCCGAAGACCCAGTACTTC. It translates to CASSHWPKTQYF.

The chain couples TRBV15 to TRBJ2-2; TRBD2 agrees at 9 bases. The ends lost 7 bases at V and 5 bases at J; junction bases unmatched: 8. The CDR3 spans 15 residues. CDR1 LNHNV and CDR2 YYDKDF come from the germline V gene (reference sequence). The DNA of the CDR3 is TGTGCCACCAAGCTCCCGGCGGGAGGGACCGGGGAGCTGTTTTTT. Protein sequence: CATKLPAGGTGELFF.

The chain couples TRBV4-2 to TRBJ2-2, with 7 bases lining up with TRBD2. The trim removed 3 bases at V and 3 bases at J, leaving 10 bases unmatched. This CDR3 contains 17 residues. The V gene's germline CDR1 is LGHNA and CDR2 YNFKEQ. The CDR3 loop reads CASSQPGPSGYTGELFF. The CDR3 DNA reads TGTGCCAGCAGCCAGCCTGGGCCTAGCGGTTACACCGGGGAGCTGTTTTTT.

The genes are TRBV5-5 and TRBJ2-7; 9 bases fit TRBD1. V shed 5 bases, J shed 5 bases, and the junction held 5 bases outside the gene matches. Germline lookup yields CDR1 SGHKS and CDR2 YYEKEE (reference sequence). There are 13 residues in the CDR3. The CDR3 here is CASRSGQGNEQYF. The CDR3 nucleotides are TGTGCCAGCAGATCGGGACAGGGTAACGAGCAGTACTTC. The full variable domain, completed using reference TRBV5-5 and TRBJ2-7, is DAGVTQSPTHLIKTRGQQVTLRCSPISGHKSVSWYQQVLGQGPQFIFQYYEKEERGRGNFPDRFSARQFPNYSSELNVNALLLGDSALYLCASRSGQGNEQYFGPGTRLTVT.

V usage is TRBV18 and J usage is TRBJ2-2, with 12 positions matching TRBD2. There are 16 residues in the CDR3. The junction had 5 bases not matched to a gene; V was cut back by 3 bases and J by 6 bases. CDR1 and CDR2 from the germline V gene are KGHSH and LQKENI. The CDR3 DNA sequence: TGTGCCAGCTCACCCCCTAGCGGGGGGGCCCCCGGGGAGCTGTTTTTT. The encoded protein is CASSPPSGGAPGELFF.

This clone was seen a single time. The chain couples TRBV7-9 to TRBJ1-4; the D gene is possibly TRBD1 (5 bases). Germline lookup yields CDR1 SEHNR and CDR2 FQNEAQ (reference sequence). V shed 3 bases and J shed 0 bases, with 17 bases lying between them. The CDR3 is 18 amino acids. The CDR3 protein is CASSFSMGPTATNEKLFF. In nucleotides, the CDR3 is TGTGCCAGCAGCTTTTCAATGGGACCAACGGCAACTAATGAAAAACTGTTTTTT. Full variable domain (outside the CDR3, taken from reference TRBV7-9 and TRBJ1-4): DTGVSQNPRHKITKRGQNVTFRCDPISEHNRLYWYRQTLGQGPEFLTYFQNEAQLEKSRLLSDRFSAERPKGSFSTLEIQRTEQGDSAMYLCASSFSMGPTATNEKLFFGSGTQLSVL.

V usage is TRBV11-2 and J usage is TRBJ2-5; D is unclear. Per the germline V gene, CDR1 is SGHAT and CDR2 is FQNNGV. CDR3 size: 12 residues. V was trimmed by 2 bases and J by 9 bases, leaving 10 bases between them. CDR3 bases: TGTGCCAGCAGCTTAACCGTATCGGCCCAGTACTTC. Its translation: CASSLTVSAQYF.

The J gene is TRBJ1-5, the V gene TRBV12-3 or TRBV12-4; D gene unclear. V was pared by 1 base and J by 7 bases, with 5 bases between. The CDR3 consists of 12 residues. The CDR3 DNA sequence: TGTGCCAGCAGTTTAGGGGGACAGCCCCAGCATTTT. Protein product: CASSLGGQPQHF.

The chain joins TRBV27 to TRBJ2-1; 9 bases fit TRBD1. Germline values: CDR1 MNHEY, CDR2 SMNVEV (reference sequence). CDR3 size: 12 residues. Trimming cost V 6 bases and J 12 bases; bases outside gene matches: 6. As DNA, the CDR3 is TGTGCCAGCAGAACAGGACAGGGGAGGCAGTTCTTC. Amino acid sequence: CASRTGQGRQFF.

This clone has just one count. The chain has TRBV29-1 and TRBJ1-2; no firm D call. CDR1 is SQVTM and CDR2 is ANQGSEA in the germline V gene. Trimming removed 4 bases at V and 0 bases at J, with 9 bases between. The length of the CDR3 is 13 residues. Written as DNA, the CDR3 is TGCAGCGTTGGTACAAGGGCTAACTATGGCTACACCTTC. Amino acid sequence: CSVGTRANYGYTF.

This chain uses TRBV4-3 with TRBJ1-4, with D possibly being TRBD1 (5 bases). The CDR3 totals 17 residues. Germline V gene lookup returns CDR1 LGHNA and CDR2 YSLEER. The V end lost 0 bases, the J end lost 8 bases, and 19 bases lay between the germline ends. The CDR3 is CASSQDITGRVREKLFF. In DNA, the CDR3 is TGCGCCAGCAGCCAAGATATTACGGGCAGGGTTAGGGAAAAACTGTTTTTT.

This rearrangement joins TRBV5-6 to TRBJ2-7, with 8 bases lining up with TRBD1. Germline values: CDR1 SGHDT, CDR2 YYEEEE. With 0 bases clipped from V and 0 bases from J, the junction kept 2 bases outside the gene matches. This CDR3 contains 15 residues. The CDR3 here is CASSLGTGISYEQYF. CDR3 DNA: TGTGCCAGCAGCTTGGGGACAGGGATCTCCTACGAGCAGTACTTC.

This clone was picked up one time. The chain uses TRBV7-6 and TRBJ1-5; maybe TRBD1 (6 bases). CDR1 and CDR2 (germline): SGHVS, FNYEAQ. V was clipped by 3 bases and J by 7 bases, with 19 bases between them. The CDR3 consists of 16 residues. The CDR3 protein is CASSLGVRGYGQPQHF. The CDR3, as DNA: TGTGCCAGCAGCTTGGGGGTTAGGGGGTATGGCCAGCCCCAGCATTTT.

This sequence joins TRBV12-3 or TRBV12-4 and TRBJ1-3; D is unclear. The V end was cut by 11 bases, the J end by 0 bases, with 11 bases between. The CDR3 is made up of 13 amino acids. The CDR3 DNA is TGTGCCTGCCGGGCCTTCTCTGGAAACACCATATATTTT. This sequence encodes CACRAFSGNTIYF.

V and J are TRBV18 and TRBJ2-3; D unresolved. The CDR3 sequence is 13 residues long. The V gene lost 6 bases and the J gene lost 6 bases, with 13 bases spanning the gap. Germline CDR1 KGHSH, CDR2 LQKENI. CDR3 bases: TGTGCCAGCTCGCTACGGGCTAGGGATACGCAGTATTTT. It is translated as CASSLRARDTQYF.

The chain carries TRBV15 and TRBJ1-1; D remains ambiguous. This CDR3 comprises 16 residues. CDR1 is LNHNV, CDR2 YYDKDF, per germline (reference sequence). With 0 bases removed from V and 6 bases from J, the gap between germline ends came to 17 bases. The CDR3 DNA reads TGTGCCACCAGCAGAGAAAGACTTTCACTTGAGGCTGAAGCTTTCTTT. Translating gives CATSRERLSLEAEAFF.

The rearrangement joins TRBV7-3 to TRBJ2-2, with D possibly TRBD1 on 5 matching bases. CDR3 size: 15 residues. Trimming stripped 2 bases from V and 3 bases from J, with 10 bases between. Germline CDR1 and CDR2: SGHTA and FQGTGA. Written as DNA, the CDR3 is TGTGCCAGCAGCTTATATGGGGCGTACACCGGGGAGCTGTTTTTT. This encodes CASSLYGAYTGELFF.

This clone was seen ten or more times. The CDR3: CASSDGTGGYTEAFF. In DNA form, the CDR3 reads TGTGCCAGCAGCGATGGGACAGGGGGCTACACTGAAGCTTTCTTT. This chain joins TRBV9 and TRBJ1-1; TRBD1 matches 12 bases. Trimming took 3 bases from V and 3 from J; bases not matched to a gene: 3. Per germline, CDR1 SGDLS and CDR2 YYNGEE. The CDR3 runs to 15 residues.

The chain recombines TRBV27 with TRBJ1-6; D gene uncertain. The V end lost 0 bases, the J end lost 0 bases, and 6 bases lay between the germline ends. Germline CDR1 reads MNHEY; CDR2 reads SMNVEV (reference sequence). The length of the CDR3 is 16 residues. CDR3 loop: CASSLSGISYNSPLHF. In nucleotides, the CDR3 is TGTGCCAGCAGTTTATCAGGGATCTCCTATAATTCACCCCTCCACTTT.

This chain links TRBV10-3 with TRBJ1-1, with D unclear. V gave up 2 bases and J gave up 1 base, with 11 bases separating them. The CDR3 totals 15 residues. The germline V gene has CDR1 ENHRY and CDR2 SYGVKD. In nucleotides, the CDR3 is TGTGCCATCAGTGAGGAGGGCACGGGGAACACTGAAGCTTTCTTT. This sequence encodes CAISEEGTGNTEAFF.